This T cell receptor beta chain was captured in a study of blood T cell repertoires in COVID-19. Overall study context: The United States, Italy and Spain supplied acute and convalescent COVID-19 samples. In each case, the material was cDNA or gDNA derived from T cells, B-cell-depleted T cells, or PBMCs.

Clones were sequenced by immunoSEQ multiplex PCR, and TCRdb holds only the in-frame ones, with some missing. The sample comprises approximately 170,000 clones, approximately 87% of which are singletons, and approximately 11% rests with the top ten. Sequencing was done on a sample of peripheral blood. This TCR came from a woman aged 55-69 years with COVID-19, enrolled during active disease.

This chain's CDR3 is CASSLATDSYEQYF. In nucleotides, the CDR3 is TGTGCCAGCAGCTTAGCGACAGATTCCTACGAGCAGTACTTC. This chain joins TRBV7-2 and TRBJ2-7, with a weak D call TRBD1 (5 bases). Germline values: CDR1 SGHTA, CDR2 FQGNSA. Trimming pared 0 bases from V and 1 base from J, leaving 7 bases between. This CDR3 is 14 amino acids long. The whole variable domain, filled in from reference TRBV7-2 and TRBJ2-7, reads GAGVSQSPSNKVTEKGKDVELRCDPISGHTALYWYRQSLGQGLEFLIYFQGNSAPDKSGLPSDRFSAERTGGSVSTLTIQRTQQEDSAVYLCASSLATDSYEQYFGPGTRLTVT.